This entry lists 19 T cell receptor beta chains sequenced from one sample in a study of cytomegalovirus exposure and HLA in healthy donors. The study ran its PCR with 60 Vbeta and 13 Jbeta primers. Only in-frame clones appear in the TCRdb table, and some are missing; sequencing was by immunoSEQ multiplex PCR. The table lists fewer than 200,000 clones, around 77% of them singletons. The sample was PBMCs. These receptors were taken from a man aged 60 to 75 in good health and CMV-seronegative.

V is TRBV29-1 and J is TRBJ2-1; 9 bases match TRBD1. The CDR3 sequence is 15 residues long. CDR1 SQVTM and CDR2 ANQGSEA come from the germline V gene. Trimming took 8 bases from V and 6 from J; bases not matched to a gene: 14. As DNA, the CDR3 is TGCAGCATTCAGAGCGGGACAGGGAGAGCCAATGAGCAGTTCTTC. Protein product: CSIQSGTGRANEQFF.

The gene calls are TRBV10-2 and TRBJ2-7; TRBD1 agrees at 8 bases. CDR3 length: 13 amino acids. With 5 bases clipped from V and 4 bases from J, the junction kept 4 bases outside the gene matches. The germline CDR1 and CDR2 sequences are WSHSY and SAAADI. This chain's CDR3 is CASSSDRDYEQYF. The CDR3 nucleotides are TGCGCCAGCAGTTCGGACAGGGATTACGAGCAGTACTTC.

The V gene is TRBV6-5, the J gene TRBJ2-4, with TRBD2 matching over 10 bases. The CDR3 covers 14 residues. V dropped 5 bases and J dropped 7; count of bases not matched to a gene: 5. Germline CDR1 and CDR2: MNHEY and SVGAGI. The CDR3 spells CASSPAGGPNIQYF. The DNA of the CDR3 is TGTGCCAGCAGTCCAGCGGGAGGGCCTAACATTCAGTACTTC.

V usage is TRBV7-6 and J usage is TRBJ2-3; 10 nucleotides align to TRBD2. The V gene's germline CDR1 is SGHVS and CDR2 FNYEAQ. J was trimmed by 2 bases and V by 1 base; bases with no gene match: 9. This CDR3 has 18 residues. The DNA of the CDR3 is TGTGCCAGCAGCTTAGTTAGCGGGGGGCCACCTTTCACAGATACGCAGTATTTT. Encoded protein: CASSLVSGGPPFTDTQYF.

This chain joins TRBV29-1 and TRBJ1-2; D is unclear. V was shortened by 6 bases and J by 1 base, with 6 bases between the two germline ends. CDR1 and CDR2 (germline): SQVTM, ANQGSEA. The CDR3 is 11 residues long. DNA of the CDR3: TGCAGCGTCGTAATTAACTATGGCTACACCTTC. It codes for CSVVINYGYTF.

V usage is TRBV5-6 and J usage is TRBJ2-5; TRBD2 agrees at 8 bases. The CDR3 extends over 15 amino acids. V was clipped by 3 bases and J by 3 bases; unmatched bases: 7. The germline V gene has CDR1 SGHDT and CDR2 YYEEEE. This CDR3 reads CASSYPGGAEETQYF. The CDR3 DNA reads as TGTGCCAGCAGCTACCCCGGGGGGGCGGAAGAGACCCAGTACTTC.

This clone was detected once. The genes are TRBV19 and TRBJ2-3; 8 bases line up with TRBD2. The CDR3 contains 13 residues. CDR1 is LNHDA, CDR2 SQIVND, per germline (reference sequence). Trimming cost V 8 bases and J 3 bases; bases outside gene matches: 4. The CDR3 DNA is TGTGCCAGTTTAATAGCGGGAACAGATACGCAGTATTTT. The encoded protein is CASLIAGTDTQYF.

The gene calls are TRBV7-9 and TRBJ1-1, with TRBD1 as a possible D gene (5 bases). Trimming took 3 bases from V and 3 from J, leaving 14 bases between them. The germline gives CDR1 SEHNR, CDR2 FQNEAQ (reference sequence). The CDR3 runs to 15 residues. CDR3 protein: CASSFPMGLDTEAFF. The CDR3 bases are TGTGCCAGCAGCTTCCCAATGGGGCTGGACACTGAAGCTTTCTTT.

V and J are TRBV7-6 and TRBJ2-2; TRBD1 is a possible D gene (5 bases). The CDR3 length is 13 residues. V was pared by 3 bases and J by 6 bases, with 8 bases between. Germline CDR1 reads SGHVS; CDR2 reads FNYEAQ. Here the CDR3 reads CASSFDRSGELFF. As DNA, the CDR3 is TGTGCCAGCAGCTTCGACAGATCCGGGGAGCTGTTTTTT. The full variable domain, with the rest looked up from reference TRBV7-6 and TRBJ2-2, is GAGVSQSPRYKVTKRGQDVALRCDPISGHVSLYWYRQALGQGPEFLTYFNYEAQQDKSGLPNDRFSAERPEGSISTLTIQRTEQRDSAMYRCASSFDRSGELFFGEGSRLTVL.

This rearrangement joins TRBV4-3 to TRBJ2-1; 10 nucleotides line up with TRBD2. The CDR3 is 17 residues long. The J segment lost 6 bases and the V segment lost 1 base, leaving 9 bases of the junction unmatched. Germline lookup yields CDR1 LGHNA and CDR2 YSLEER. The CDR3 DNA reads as TGCGCCAGCAGCCAAGTAGCTAGCGGGAGTCTTGCCAATGAGCAGTTCTTC. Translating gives CASSQVASGSLANEQFF.

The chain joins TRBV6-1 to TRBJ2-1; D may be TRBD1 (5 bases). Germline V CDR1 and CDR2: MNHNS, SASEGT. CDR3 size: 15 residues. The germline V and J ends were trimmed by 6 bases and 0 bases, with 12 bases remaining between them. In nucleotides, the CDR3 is TGTGCCAGCAGGAGATCAGGGTACTCCTACAATGAGCAGTTCTTC. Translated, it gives CASRRSGYSYNEQFF.

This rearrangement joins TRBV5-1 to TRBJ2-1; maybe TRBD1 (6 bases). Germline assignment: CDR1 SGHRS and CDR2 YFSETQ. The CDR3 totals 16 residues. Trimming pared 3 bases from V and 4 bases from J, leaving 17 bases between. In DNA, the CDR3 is TGCGCCAGCAGCTCCACCGGTGGGGGACAATACAATGAGCAGTTCTTC. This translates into CASSSTGGGQYNEQFF.

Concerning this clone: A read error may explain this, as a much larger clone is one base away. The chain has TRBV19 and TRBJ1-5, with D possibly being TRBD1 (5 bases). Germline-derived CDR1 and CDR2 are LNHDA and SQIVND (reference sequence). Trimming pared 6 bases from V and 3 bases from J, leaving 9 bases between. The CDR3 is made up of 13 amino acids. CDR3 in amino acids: CASSDSLNQPQHF. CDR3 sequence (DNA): TGTGCCAGTAGCGACAGCCTCAATCAGCCCCAGCATTTT. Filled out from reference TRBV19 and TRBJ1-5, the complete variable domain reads DGGITQSPKYLFRKEGQNVTLSCEQNLNHDAMYWYRQDPGQGLRLIYYSQIVNDFQKGDIAEGYSVSREKKESFPLTVTSAQKNPTAFYLCASSDSLNQPQHFGDGTRLSIL.

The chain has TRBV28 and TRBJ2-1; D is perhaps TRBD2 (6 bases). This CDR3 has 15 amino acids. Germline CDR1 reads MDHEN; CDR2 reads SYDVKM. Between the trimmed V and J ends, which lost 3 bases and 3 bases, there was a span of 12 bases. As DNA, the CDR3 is TGTGCCAGCAGTTTGCGACTAGGGGTCTACAATGAGCAGTTCTTC. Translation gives CASSLRLGVYNEQFF.

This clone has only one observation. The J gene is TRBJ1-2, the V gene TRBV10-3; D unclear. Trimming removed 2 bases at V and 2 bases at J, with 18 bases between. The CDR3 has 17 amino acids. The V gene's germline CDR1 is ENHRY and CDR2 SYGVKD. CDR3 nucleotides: TGTGCCATCAGTGAGGGATCCGGGAGCACTACCAACTATGGCTACACCTTC. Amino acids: CAISEGSGSTTNYGYTF.

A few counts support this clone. CDR3: CASTPPGGGYEQYF. The CDR3 DNA is TGTGCCAGCACCCCCCCAGGGGGAGGCTACGAGCAGTACTTC. The chain combines TRBV6-5 with TRBJ2-5, with a possible D match to TRBD1 (7 bases). The closer fit of TRBJ2-7 to the DNA end suggests the J call may be wrong. Germline CDR1 MNHEY, CDR2 SVGAGI. This CDR3 has 14 residues.

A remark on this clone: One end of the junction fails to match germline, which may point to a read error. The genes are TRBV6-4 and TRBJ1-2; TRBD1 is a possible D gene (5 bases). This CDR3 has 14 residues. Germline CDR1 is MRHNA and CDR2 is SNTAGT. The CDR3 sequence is CASSDSWGSRGYPF. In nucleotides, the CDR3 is TGTGCCAGCAGTGATAGTTGGGGTTCAAGGGGCTACCCCTTC.

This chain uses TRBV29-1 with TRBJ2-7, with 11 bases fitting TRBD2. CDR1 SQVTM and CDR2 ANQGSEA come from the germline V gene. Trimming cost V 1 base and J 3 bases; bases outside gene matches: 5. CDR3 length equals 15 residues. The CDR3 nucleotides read TGCAGCGTTGAAGGAACTAGCGGGGGACTCTACGAGCAGTACTTC. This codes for CSVEGTSGGLYEQYF.

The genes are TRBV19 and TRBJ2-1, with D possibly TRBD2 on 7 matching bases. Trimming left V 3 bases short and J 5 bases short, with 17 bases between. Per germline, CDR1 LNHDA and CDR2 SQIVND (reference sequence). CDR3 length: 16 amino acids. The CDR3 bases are TGTGCCAGTAGTATCTCTGGGGGGGCCAGAGACAATGAGCAGTTCTTC. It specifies CASSISGGARDNEQFF. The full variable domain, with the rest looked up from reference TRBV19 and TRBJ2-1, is DGGITQSPKYLFRKEGQNVTLSCEQNLNHDAMYWYRQDPGQGLRLIYYSQIVNDFQKGDIAEGYSVSREKKESFPLTVTSAQKNPTAFYLCASSISGGARDNEQFFGPGTRLTVL.